This T cell receptor (beta chain) is drawn from a study of blood T cell repertoires in COVID-19. Study overall: Collection of acute and convalescent COVID-19 samples took place in the United States, Italy and Spain.

The data were produced by immunoSEQ multiplex PCR, yet TCRdb's version contains in-frame clones alone and is incomplete. This sample has a few hundred thousand clones, with about 80% found just once. The J segment lost 6 bases and the V segment lost 8 bases, leaving 8 bases of the junction unmatched. Germline-derived CDR1 and CDR2 are SNHLY and FYNNEI. This CDR3 spans 13 amino acids. Sequencing was done on a sample of peripheral blood. The gene calls are TRBV2 and TRBJ2-3; 7 positions agree with TRBD2. The clonotype was recovered from a woman between 50 and 59 years old with acute or convalescent COVID-19. CDR3 residues: CASRRLAGDTQYF. Written as DNA, the CDR3 is TGTGCCAGCCGACGACTAGCAGGGGATACGCAGTATTTT.